This T cell receptor beta chain derives from a study of T cell changes during pregnancy in multiple sclerosis. Repertoires were generated with immunoSEQ multiplex PCR, while TCRdb's copy carries only in-frame clones and drops some. The sample shows tens of thousands of clones, 80% to 95% of them seen only once. The TCR originated in a female donor with multiple sclerosis, enrolled in a pregnancy study. Sequencing used peripheral blood, obtained before pregnancy.

CDR3 coding DNA: TGTGCCAGCAGCGCCACAGGGGGGTGGAACACTGAAGCTTTCTTT. Residues: CASSATGGWNTEAFF. The gene calls are TRBV9 and TRBJ1-1; 8 bases align to TRBD1. Trimming removed 3 bases from V and 1 base from J; junction bases left unmatched: 5. Germline assignment: CDR1 SGDLS and CDR2 YYNGEE. CDR3 length equals 15 residues.